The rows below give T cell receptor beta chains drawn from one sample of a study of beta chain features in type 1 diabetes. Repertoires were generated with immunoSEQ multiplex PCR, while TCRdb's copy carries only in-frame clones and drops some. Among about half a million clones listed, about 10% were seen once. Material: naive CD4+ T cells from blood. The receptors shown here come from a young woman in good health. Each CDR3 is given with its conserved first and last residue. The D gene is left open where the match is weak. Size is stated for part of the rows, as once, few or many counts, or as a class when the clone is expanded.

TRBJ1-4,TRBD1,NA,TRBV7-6,TGTGCCAGCAGTCGCCGACAGGGGAAGGAAAAACTGTTTTTT,CASSRRQGKEKLFF
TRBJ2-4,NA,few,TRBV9,TGTGCCAGCAGCCCCCAGGCCGGCATTCAGTACTTC,CASSPQAGIQYF
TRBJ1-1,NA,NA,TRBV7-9,TGTGCCAGCAGCTTAGGATCGGGCACTGAAGCTTTCTTT,CASSLGSGTEAFF
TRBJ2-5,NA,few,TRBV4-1,TGCGCCAGCAGCCAAGAGGGCAGATTCCAAGAGACCCAGTACTTC,CASSQEGRFQETQYF
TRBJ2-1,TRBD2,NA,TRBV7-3,TGTGCCAGCAGCTACGGCCCGGGACTAGCGACATACAATGAGCAGTTCTTC,CASSYGPGLATYNEQFF
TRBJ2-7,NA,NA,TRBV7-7,TGTGCTAGCAGCCCCACATTGGGGCTGGGTGAGCAGTACTTC,CASSPTLGLGEQYF
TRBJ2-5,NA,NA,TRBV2,TGTGCCAGCAGTAAAGTTACCGGTGTGGAGACCCAGTACTTC,CASSKVTGVETQYF
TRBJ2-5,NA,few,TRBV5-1,TGCGCCAGCAGCTTGGCCCTCCGGGCGGAACAAGAGACCCAGTACTTC,CASSLALRAEQETQYF
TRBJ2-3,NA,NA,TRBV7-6,TGTGCCAGCAGCTTATCAGGCAGGGAAGATACGCAGTATTTT,CASSLSGREDTQYF
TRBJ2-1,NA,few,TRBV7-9,TGTGCCAGCACCCCAGTTGGGGGGGGCGTGTACAATGAGCAGTTCTTC,CASTPVGGGVYNEQFF
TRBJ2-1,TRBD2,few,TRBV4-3,TGCGCCAGCAGCCAAGTTAGCGGGATCTACAATGAGCAGTTCTTC,CASSQVSGIYNEQFF
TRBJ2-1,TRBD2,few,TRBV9,TGTGCCAGCAGCGTAGTTTCGGGAGGTCCTTCCGAGCAGTTCTTC,CASSVVSGGPSEQFF
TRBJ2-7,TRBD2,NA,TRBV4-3,TGCGCCAGCAGCCTGAGGACTAGCGGGAGTGATCCCTACGAGCAGTACTTC,CASSLRTSGSDPYEQYF
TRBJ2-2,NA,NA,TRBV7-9,TGTGCCAGCAGCTTACGGCGGGACTTGAACACCGGGGAGCTGTTTTTT,CASSLRRDLNTGELFF
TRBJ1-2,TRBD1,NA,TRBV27,TGTGCCAGCAGTTCCATTTACCGCCAGGGGGCTGCATGGGGCTACACCTTC,CASSSIYRQGAAWGYTF
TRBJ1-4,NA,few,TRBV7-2,TGTGCCAGCGCGCGGGGTGCAACTAATGAAAAACTGTTTTTT,CASARGATNEKLFF